This T cell receptor (beta chain) was captured in a study of cytomegalovirus exposure and HLA in healthy donors. As to this clone: No antigen is known for it.

The study's findings and limits: Excluded: some indistinguishable V segments such as TRBV6-2 and TRBV6-3.

Both 60 Vbeta primers and 13 Jbeta primers went into the PCR. Method: immunoSEQ multiplex PCR; TCRdb's copy keeps in-frame clones and lacks some. Altogether about 250,000 clones are present, around two thirds being singletons, with the ten largest covering around 2%. The CDR3 length is 14 residues. Source material: PBMCs. The receptor's source is a female donor in good health and CMV-seronegative. The chain joins TRBV21-1 to TRBJ1-3. TRBV21-1 is annotated as a pseudogene. CDR3 region: CASTTKRKGNTIYF. CDR3 coding DNA: TGTGCCAGCACCACTAAGCGGAAGGGAAACACCATATATTTT.